This T cell receptor beta chain was sequenced in a study of OX40 agonist ivuxolimab in advanced cancers. Study outcomes and limitations: It was also the case that some nonresponders had low normalized T-cell clonal expansion.

Assay: immunoSEQ multiplex PCR; the TCRdb copy retains only in-frame clones and omits some. The sample lists around 48,000 clones; roughly 85% were seen once. This CDR3 spans 13 amino acids. CDR1 and CDR2 (germline): LNHDA, SQIVND (reference sequence). V was shortened by 1 base and J by 8 bases, with 10 bases between the two germline ends. In its sample, this clone was seen once. What it recognizes is unknown. V usage is TRBV19 and J usage is TRBJ2-3; D not resolved. The receptor comes from an adult with an advanced solid tumor such as melanoma, head and neck, liver or kidney cancer. The sequencing here drew on CD4+ or CD8+ T cells sorted from blood, taken in a trial of the OX40 agonist ivuxolimab. The DNA of the CDR3 is TGTGCCAGTAGTATAGGCTCTAGGGTTACGCAGTATTTT. Its protein product is CASSIGSRVTQYF.